Following are 18 T cell receptor beta chains from one sample sequenced in a study of T cells in Graves' hyperthyroidism and ophthalmopathy (dated by TCRdb to about 2019). The library was prepared using multiplex PCR. The listed sequencing device is Illumina HiSeq 2000. Amplification of TCR beta CDR3 regions was carried out from RNA transcripts. For the first round of RT-PCR on the TCR CDR3, the HTBI primer set was used together with the Qiagen OneStep RT-PCR kit. TCRdb reworked the public reads: Q25 trimming with fastp, MiXCR clone assembly, productive beta chains retained. Every distinct CDR3 protein forms one entry, paired with its most common genes and DNA. For this sample there are around 700,000 distinct CDR3 sequences; roughly 32% appear just once. The leading ten clones occupy roughly 31% of the sample. Sequencing input: blood. Receptor source: a woman aged 40 to 50 with Graves' hyperthyroidism.

V gene TRBV20-1 combines with J gene TRBJ2-3, with D perhaps matching TRBD1 (5 bases). CDR1 and CDR2 (germline): DFQATT, SNEGSKA (reference sequence). The CDR3 is 16 amino acids. Deletions cut 4 bases from V and 2 bases from J, with 19 bases between. CDR3 region: CSAMTTVARDTDTQYF. The CDR3 DNA is TGCAGTGCTATGACCACAGTAGCCAGGGACACAGATACGCAGTATTTT.

This clonotype was seen a handful of times. The chain combines TRBV6-5 with TRBJ1-2, with D possibly TRBD1 on 6 matching bases. V was pared by 5 bases and J by 2 bases, with 18 bases between. CDR1 is MNHEY, CDR2 SVGAGI, per germline. The CDR3 runs to 16 residues. Here the CDR3 reads CASSEGHSGPNYGYTF. CDR3 coding DNA: TGTGCCAGCAGTGAGGGACACTCAGGGCCCAACTATGGCTACACCTTC.

The V call is TRBV25-1, the J call TRBJ2-7; 9 nucleotides line up with TRBD1. V was pared by 4 bases and J by 7 bases, with 11 bases of the junction left unmatched. Germline CDR1 MGHDK, CDR2 SYGVNS. The CDR3 totals 15 residues. In DNA, the CDR3 is TGTGCCAGCAGTGTAACAGGGACAGGGCCCTTGGAGCAGTACTTC. Translated: CASSVTGTGPLEQYF.

This clonotype has at least ten counts. This chain uses TRBV7-9 with TRBJ2-2, with 7 bases matching TRBD1. The J segment lost 0 bases and the V segment lost 2 bases, leaving 6 bases of the junction unmatched. CDR1 is SEHNR and CDR2 is FQNEAQ in the germline V gene (reference sequence). There are 17 residues in the CDR3. The CDR3 sequence: CASSLSRGTANTGELFF. The CDR3 DNA sequence: TGTGCCAGCAGCTTATCTAGAGGGACAGCGAACACCGGGGAGCTGTTTTTT.

A few counts support this clonotype. The rearrangement links TRBV5-1 to TRBJ2-5; 8 nucleotides line up with TRBD2. V lost 8 bases, J lost 5 bases, and 17 bases stayed unmatched. The CDR3 length is 16 residues. Germline V gene sequence: CDR1 SGHRS, CDR2 YFSETQ. The CDR3 DNA follows: TGCGCCAGTCAACGTCGGTCGAGCGGGAGCGGTGAGACCCAGTACTTC. Translation gives CASQRRSSGSGETQYF.

This clonotype was seen only a few times. The V gene is TRBV19, the J gene TRBJ2-2; no clear D gene. From germline, CDR1 is LNHDA and CDR2 SQIVND (reference sequence). The V gene lost 3 bases and the J gene lost 6 bases, with 5 bases spanning the gap. The CDR3 covers 12 residues. CDR3 DNA sequence: TGTGCCAGTAGTATTGGCTCCGGGGAGCTGTTTTTT. Protein product: CASSIGSGELFF.

This clonotype occurred a few times. CDR3 residues: CASSPGAFSGNTIYF. CDR3 nucleotides: TGTGCCAGCAGCCCCGGGGCTTTCTCTGGAAACACCATATATTTT. The V gene is TRBV7-6, the J gene TRBJ1-3; the D gene is possibly TRBD1 (5 bases). V was cut by 5 bases and J by 0 bases, with 11 bases left in between. The CDR3 has 15 residues. Germline V gene sequence: CDR1 SGHVS, CDR2 FNYEAQ.

The sample holds many counts of this clonotype. The chain recombines TRBV5-1 with TRBJ2-7; TRBD1 or TRBD2 may be the D gene (6 bases each). The CDR3 sequence is 12 residues long. Germline CDR1 and CDR2: SGHRS and YFSETQ. Trimming pared 7 bases from V and 9 bases from J, leaving 17 bases between. The CDR3 sequence: CASRKEGGAQYF. CDR3 sequence (DNA): TGCGCCAGCCGTAAAGAGGGGGGCGCGCAGTACTTC.

The V call is TRBV10-2, the J call TRBJ1-1; perhaps TRBD1 as D (5 bases). The V end was cut by 10 bases, the J end by 4 bases, with 16 bases between. The CDR3 consists of 13 residues. CDR1 is WSHSY and CDR2 is SAAADI in the germline V gene. The CDR3 DNA follows: TGCGCCACCGTTAGGGGTCGGGCCACTGAAGCTTTCTTT. Translated, it gives CATVRGRATEAFF.

J is TRBJ1-5 and V is TRBV12-3 or TRBV12-4, with a tentative D call TRBD1 (5 bases). Trimming took 4 bases from V and 1 from J, leaving 14 bases between them. This CDR3 has 16 amino acids. CDR3 DNA: TGTGCCAGCAGTTCAGGACACATCCTAAGCAATCAGCCCCAGCATTTT. This gives the protein CASSSGHILSNQPQHF.

The chain uses TRBV12-5 and TRBJ1-1; 7 nucleotides match TRBD1. The junction had 7 bases not matched to a gene; V was cut back by 0 bases and J by 9 bases. The CDR3 length is 14 residues. Per germline, CDR1 LGHNT and CDR2 FRNRAP. The CDR3 DNA sequence: TGTGCTAGTGGTTTGGTAAATCAGGGGGATCAAGCTTTCTTT. This encodes CASGLVNQGDQAFF.

The genes are TRBV9 and TRBJ2-7, with 9 bases fitting TRBD1. CDR1 and CDR2 from the germline V gene are SGDLS and YYNGEE. The CDR3 sequence is 15 residues long. V trimming: 4 bases; J trimming: 2 bases; junction bases outside the gene matches: 7. The CDR3 DNA follows: TGTGCCAGCAGCCCCCGGACAGGGGAGACCTACGAGCAGTACTTC. Residues: CASSPRTGETYEQYF.

V gene TRBV3-1 combines with J gene TRBJ1-5; weak D call: TRBD1 (5 bases). Germline V gene data show CDR1 as LGHDT and CDR2 as YNNKEL (reference sequence). CDR3 length: 15 amino acids. The V end lost 1 base, the J end lost 7 bases, and 14 bases lay between the germline ends. The CDR3 spells CASSQGVEGRQPQHF. The CDR3 DNA follows: TGTGCCAGCAGCCAAGGGGTGGAGGGACGGCAGCCCCAGCATTTT.

This sequence joins TRBV7-8 and TRBJ1-4; TRBD1 matches at 7 bases. Losses at the gene ends were 1 base for V and 5 bases for J; bases not matched to a gene: 4. Per germline, CDR1 SGHVS and CDR2 FQNEAQ. CDR3 length equals 15 residues. Here the CDR3 DNA reads TGTGCCAGCAGCTTAGTTGGACAGGCAAATGAAAAACTGTTTTTT. Translation gives CASSLVGQANEKLFF.

There are many counts of this clonotype. The rearrangement links TRBV12-3 or TRBV12-4 to TRBJ1-2, with D unresolved. The CDR3 has 13 amino acids. V gave up 6 bases and J gave up 2 bases, with 10 bases separating them. This chain's CDR3 is CASRSGRNYGYTF. The CDR3 DNA is TGTGCCAGCAGATCCGGACGGAACTATGGCTACACCTTC.

The table lists this clonotype with many counts. The rearrangement links TRBV7-6 to TRBJ2-5; 9 bases match TRBD1. The germline V gene has CDR1 SGHVS and CDR2 FNYEAQ. The CDR3 consists of 15 residues. The V and J ends lost 1 base and 6 bases, in that order; junction bases with no gene match: 6. CDR3 DNA sequence: TGTGCCAGCAGCTTAGTGGGACAGGGTGACAAGACCCAGTACTTC. Encoded protein: CASSLVGQGDKTQYF. Together with reference TRBV7-6 and TRBJ2-5, the CDR3 gives the full variable domain: GAGVSQSPRYKVTKRGQDVALRCDPISGHVSLYWYRQALGQGPEFLTYFNYEAQQDKSGLPNDRFSAERPEGSISTLTIQRTEQRDSAMYRCASSLVGQGDKTQYFGPGTRLLVL.

A few counts support this clonotype. The V and J genes are TRBV20-1 and TRBJ2-7; 8 bases map to TRBD1. Per germline, CDR1 DFQATT and CDR2 SNEGSKA (reference sequence). V lost 6 bases and J lost 1; bases outside the gene matches: 5. The CDR3 has 13 amino acids. CDR3 protein: CSAEWDRSYEQYF. The CDR3 DNA is TGCAGTGCAGAATGGGACAGGTCCTACGAGCAGTACTTC.

This clonotype was detected only a few times. V is TRBV7-9 and J is TRBJ1-1; D unclear. The germline gives CDR1 SEHNR, CDR2 FQNEAQ (reference sequence). Trimming pared 1 base from V and 10 bases from J, leaving 13 bases between. CDR3 length: 13 amino acids. The chain's CDR3 is CASSLDWPPPAFF. The DNA of the CDR3 is TGTGCCAGCAGCTTAGATTGGCCCCCGCCAGCTTTCTTT.